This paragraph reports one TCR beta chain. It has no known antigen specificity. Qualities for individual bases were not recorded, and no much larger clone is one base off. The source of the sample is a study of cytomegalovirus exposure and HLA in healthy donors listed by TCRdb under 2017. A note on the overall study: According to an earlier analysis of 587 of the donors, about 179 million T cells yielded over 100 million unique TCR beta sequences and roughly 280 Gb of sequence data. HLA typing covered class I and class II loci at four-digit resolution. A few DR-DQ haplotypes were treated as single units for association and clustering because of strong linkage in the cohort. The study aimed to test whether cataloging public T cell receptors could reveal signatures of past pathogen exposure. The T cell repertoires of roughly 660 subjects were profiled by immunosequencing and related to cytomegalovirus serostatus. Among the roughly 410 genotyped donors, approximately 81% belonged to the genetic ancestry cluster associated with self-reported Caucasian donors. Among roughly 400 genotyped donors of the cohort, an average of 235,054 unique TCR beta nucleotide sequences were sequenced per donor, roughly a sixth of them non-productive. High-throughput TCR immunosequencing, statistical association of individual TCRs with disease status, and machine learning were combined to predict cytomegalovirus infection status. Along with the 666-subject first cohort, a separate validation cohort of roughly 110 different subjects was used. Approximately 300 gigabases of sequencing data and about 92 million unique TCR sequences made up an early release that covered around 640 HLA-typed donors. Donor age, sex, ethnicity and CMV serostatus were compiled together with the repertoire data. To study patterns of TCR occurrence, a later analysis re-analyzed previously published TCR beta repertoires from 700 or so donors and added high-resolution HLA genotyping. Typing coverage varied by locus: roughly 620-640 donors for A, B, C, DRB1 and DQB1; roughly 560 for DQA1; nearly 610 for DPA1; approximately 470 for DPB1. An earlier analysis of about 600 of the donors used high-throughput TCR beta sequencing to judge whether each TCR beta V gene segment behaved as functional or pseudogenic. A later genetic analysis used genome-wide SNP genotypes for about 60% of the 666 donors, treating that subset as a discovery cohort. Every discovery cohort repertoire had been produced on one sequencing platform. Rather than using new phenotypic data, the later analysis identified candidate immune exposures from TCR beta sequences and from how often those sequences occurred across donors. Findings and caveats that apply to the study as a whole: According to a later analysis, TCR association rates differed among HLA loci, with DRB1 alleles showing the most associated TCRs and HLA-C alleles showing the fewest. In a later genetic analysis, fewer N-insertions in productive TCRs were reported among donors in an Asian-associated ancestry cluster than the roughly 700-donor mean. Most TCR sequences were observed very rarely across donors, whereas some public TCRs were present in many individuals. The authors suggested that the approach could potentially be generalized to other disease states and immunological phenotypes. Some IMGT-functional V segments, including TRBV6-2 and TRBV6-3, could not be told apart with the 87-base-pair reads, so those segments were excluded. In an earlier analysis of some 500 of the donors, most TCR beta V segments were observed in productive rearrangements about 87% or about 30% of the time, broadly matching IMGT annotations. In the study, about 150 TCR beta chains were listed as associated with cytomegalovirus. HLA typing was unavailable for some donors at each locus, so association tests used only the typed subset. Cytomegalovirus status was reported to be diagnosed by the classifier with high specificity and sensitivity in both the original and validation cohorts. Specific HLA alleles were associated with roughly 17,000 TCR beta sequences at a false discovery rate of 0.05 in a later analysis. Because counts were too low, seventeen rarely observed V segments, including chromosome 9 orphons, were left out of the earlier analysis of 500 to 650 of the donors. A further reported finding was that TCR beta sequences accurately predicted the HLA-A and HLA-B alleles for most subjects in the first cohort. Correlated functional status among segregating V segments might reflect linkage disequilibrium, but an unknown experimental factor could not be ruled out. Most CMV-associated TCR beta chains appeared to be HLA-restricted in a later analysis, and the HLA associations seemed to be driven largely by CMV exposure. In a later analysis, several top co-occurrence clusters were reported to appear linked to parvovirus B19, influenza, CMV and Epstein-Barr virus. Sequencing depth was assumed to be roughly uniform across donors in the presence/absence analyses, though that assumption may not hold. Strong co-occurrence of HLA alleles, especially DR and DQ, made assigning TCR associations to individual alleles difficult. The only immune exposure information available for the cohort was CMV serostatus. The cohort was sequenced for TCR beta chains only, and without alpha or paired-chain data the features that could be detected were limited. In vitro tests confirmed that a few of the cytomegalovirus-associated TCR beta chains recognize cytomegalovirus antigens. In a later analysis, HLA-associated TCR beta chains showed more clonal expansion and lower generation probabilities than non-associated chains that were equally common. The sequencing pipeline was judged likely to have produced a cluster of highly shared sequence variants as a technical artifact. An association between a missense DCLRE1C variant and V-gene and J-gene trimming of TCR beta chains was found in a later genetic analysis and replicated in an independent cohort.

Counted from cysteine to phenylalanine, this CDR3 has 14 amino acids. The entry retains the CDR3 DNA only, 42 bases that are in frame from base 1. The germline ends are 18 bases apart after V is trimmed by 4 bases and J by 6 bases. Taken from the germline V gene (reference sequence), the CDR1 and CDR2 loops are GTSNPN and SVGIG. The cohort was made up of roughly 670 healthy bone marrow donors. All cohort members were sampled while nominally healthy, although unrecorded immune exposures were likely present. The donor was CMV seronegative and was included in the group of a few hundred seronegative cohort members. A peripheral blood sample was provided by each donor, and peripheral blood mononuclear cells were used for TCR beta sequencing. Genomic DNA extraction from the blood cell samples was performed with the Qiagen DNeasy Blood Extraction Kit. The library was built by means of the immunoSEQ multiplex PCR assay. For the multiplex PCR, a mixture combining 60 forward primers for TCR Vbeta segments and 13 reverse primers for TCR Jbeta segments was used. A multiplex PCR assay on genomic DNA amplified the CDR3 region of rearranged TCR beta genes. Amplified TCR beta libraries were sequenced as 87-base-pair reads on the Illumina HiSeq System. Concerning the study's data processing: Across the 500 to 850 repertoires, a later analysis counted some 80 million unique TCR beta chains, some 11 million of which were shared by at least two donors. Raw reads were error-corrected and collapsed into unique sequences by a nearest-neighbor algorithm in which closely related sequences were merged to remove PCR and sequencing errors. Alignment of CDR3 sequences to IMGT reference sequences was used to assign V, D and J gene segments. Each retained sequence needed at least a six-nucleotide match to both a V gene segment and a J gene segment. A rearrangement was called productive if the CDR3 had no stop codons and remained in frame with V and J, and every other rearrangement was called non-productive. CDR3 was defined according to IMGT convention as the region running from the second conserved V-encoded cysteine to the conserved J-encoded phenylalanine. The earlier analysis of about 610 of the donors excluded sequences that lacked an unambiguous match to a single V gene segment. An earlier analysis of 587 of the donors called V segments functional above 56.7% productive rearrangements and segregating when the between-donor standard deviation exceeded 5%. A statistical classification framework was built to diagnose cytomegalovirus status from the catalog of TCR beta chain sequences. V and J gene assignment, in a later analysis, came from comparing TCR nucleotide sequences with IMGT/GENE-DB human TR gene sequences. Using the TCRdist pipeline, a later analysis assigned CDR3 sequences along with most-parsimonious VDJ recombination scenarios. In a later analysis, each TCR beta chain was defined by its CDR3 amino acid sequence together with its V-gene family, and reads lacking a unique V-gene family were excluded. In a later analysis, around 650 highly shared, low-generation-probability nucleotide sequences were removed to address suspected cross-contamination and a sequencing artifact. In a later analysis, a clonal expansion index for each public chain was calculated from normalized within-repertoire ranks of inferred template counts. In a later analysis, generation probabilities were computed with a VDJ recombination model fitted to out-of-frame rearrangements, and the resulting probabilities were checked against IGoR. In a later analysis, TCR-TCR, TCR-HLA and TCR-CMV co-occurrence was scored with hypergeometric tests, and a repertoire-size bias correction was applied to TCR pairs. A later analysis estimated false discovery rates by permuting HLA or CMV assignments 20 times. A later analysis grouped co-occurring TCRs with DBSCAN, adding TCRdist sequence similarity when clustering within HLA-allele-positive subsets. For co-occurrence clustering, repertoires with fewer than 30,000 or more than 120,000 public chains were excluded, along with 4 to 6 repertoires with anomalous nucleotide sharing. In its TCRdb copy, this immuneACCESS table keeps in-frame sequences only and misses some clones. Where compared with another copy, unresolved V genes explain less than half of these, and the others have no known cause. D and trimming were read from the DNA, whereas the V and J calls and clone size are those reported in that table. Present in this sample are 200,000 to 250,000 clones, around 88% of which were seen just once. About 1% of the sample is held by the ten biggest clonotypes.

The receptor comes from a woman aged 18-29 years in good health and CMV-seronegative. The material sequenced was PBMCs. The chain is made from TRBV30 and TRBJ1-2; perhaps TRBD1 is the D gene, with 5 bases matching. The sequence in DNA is TGTGCCTGGAACCTACAGCGGGGGATAGATGGCTACACCTTC. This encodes CAWNLQRGIDGYTF. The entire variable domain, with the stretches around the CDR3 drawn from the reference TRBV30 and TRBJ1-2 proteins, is SQTIHQWPATLVQPVGSPLSLECTVEGTSNPNLYWYRQAAGRGLQLLFYSVGIGQISSEVPQNLSASRPQDRQFILSSKKLLLSDSGFYLCAWNLQRGIDGYTFGSGTRLTVV.